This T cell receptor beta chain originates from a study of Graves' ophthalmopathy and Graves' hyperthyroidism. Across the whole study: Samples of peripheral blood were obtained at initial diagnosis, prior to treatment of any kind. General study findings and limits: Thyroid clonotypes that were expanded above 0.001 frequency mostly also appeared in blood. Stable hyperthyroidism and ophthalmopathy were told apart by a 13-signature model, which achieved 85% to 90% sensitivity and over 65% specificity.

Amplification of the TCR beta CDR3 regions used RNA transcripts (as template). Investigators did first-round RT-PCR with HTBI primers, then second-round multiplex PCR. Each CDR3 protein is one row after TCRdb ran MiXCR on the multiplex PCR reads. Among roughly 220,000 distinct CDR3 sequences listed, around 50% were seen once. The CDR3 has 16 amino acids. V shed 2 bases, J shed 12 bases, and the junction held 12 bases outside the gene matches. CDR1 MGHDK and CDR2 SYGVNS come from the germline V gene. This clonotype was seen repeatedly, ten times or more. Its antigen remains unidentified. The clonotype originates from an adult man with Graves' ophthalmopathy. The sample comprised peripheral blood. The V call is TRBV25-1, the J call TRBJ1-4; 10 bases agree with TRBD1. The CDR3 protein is CASSETRLGQGNELFF. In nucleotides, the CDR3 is TGTGCCAGCAGTGAAACCCGGTTGGGACAGGGGAATGAACTGTTTTTT.